A single sample is the source of the 16 T cell receptor beta chains below, sequenced in a study of control samples from healthy donors and cancer patients. The data were produced by immunoSEQ multiplex PCR, yet TCRdb's version contains in-frame clones alone and is incomplete. The sample includes about 130,000 clones, about 90% of them seen just once. The specimen sequenced was blood. All receptors derive from a man younger than 30 in good health.

CDR3: CASSLGAGYTEAFF. The CDR3 DNA reads TGTGCCAGCAGCTTGGGGGCAGGGTACACTGAAGCTTTCTTT. This sequence joins TRBV5-6 and TRBJ1-1, with D possibly matching TRBD1 (5 bases). Germline assignment: CDR1 SGHDT and CDR2 YYEEEE. Trimming stripped 0 bases from V and 3 bases from J, with 9 bases between. This CDR3 comprises 14 residues.

The genes are TRBV11-3 and TRBJ2-5, with 7 bases fitting TRBD1. Germline CDR1 SGHNT, CDR2 YENEEA. The CDR3 sequence is 15 residues long. With 4 bases clipped from V and 5 bases from J, the junction kept 10 bases outside the gene matches. CDR3 nucleotide sequence: TGTGCCAGCAGCTCCTCGACAGGGTTAACGGAGACCCAGTACTTC. Protein: CASSSSTGLTETQYF. The full variable domain, in which reference TRBV11-3 and TRBJ2-5 provide the parts outside the CDR3, is EAGVVQSPRYKIIEKKQPVAFWCNPISGHNTLYWYLQNLGQGPELLIRYENEEAVDDSQLPKDRFSAERLKGVDSTLKIQPAELGDSAVYLCASSSSTGLTETQYFGPGTRLLVL.

The chain combines TRBV5-8 with TRBJ2-7; D may be TRBD1 (5 bases). The CDR3 has 14 amino acids. Germline V CDR1 and CDR2: SGHTS, YDEGEE. V gave up 0 bases and J gave up 3 bases, with 10 bases separating them. This CDR3 is CASSLVGRDYEQYF. CDR3 sequence (DNA): TGTGCCAGCAGCTTGGTTGGCAGGGACTACGAGCAGTACTTC.

The chain carries TRBV27 and TRBJ1-2, with 7 bases identical to TRBD1. Germline V gene sequence: CDR1 MNHEY, CDR2 SMNVEV (reference sequence). Trimming removed 4 bases from V and 3 bases from J; junction bases left unmatched: 5. The CDR3 totals 14 residues. CDR3 sequence reads: CASSSTGKDYGYTF. The CDR3 bases are TGTGCCAGCAGTTCGACAGGGAAGGACTATGGCTACACCTTC.

J is TRBJ1-2 and V is TRBV3-1 (or the pseudogene TRBV3-2); unclear D gene. CDR3 length: 17 amino acids. The V end was cut by 1 base, the J end by 2 bases, with 17 bases between. Germline loops: CDR1 LGHDT, CDR2 YNNKEL (reference sequence). The CDR3 sequence: CASSQAARLYRNYGYTF. CDR3 nucleotides: TGTGCCAGCAGCCAAGCTGCCCGACTTTATAGAAACTATGGCTACACCTTC.

CDR3 residues: CSVMGLARWNEQFF. The CDR3, as DNA: TGCAGCGTGATGGGACTAGCGAGATGGAATGAGCAGTTCTTC. The chain couples TRBV29-1 to TRBJ2-1; 10 nucleotides align to TRBD2. Trimming removed 6 bases from V and 7 bases from J; junction bases left unmatched: 9. Germline V gives CDR1 SQVTM, CDR2 ANQGSEA. The CDR3 is made up of 14 amino acids.

The rearrangement links TRBV5-1 to TRBJ2-7; 9 positions match TRBD1. Germline V CDR1 and CDR2: SGHRS, YFSETQ. J lost 3 bases, V lost 6 bases, and 7 bases had no gene match. The CDR3 consists of 14 residues. The CDR3 DNA follows: TGCGCCAGCAACCCGGGACAGGGAAACTACGAGCAGTACTTC. Translated: CASNPGQGNYEQYF.

The rearrangement uses TRBV12-3 or TRBV12-4 and TRBJ1-1; D remains ambiguous. V was cut by 7 bases and J by 3 bases, with 9 bases left in between. This CDR3 region has 12 residues. As DNA, the CDR3 is TGTGCCAGCAATGGCTGGTACACTGAAGCTTTCTTT. It yields the protein CASNGWYTEAFF.

The rearrangement links TRBV7-6 to TRBJ1-4; perhaps TRBD1 as D (5 bases). The CDR3 runs to 17 residues. Germline V lookup: CDR1 SGHVS, CDR2 FNYEAQ. Trimming took 1 base from V and 7 from J, leaving 19 bases between them. CDR3 region: CASSLVEPSGGLEKLFF. The CDR3 nucleotides are TGTGCCAGCAGCTTAGTCGAACCCTCCGGGGGACTTGAAAAACTGTTTTTT.

CDR3 coding DNA: TGTGCCAGCTGGCACATAGGGTTTGGACAGCCCCAGCATTTT. It translates to CASWHIGFGQPQHF. This rearrangement joins TRBV28 to TRBJ1-5; D remains ambiguous. The germline V gene encodes CDR1 MDHEN and CDR2 SYDVKM. Deletions cut 8 bases from V and 7 bases from J, with 18 bases between. There are 14 residues in the CDR3.

The chain has TRBV7-3 and TRBJ2-2, with D perhaps TRBD1 (6 bases). The CDR3 is made up of 14 amino acids. Between the trimmed V and J ends, which lost 1 base and 6 bases, there was a span of 9 bases. Looked up from germline, CDR1 is SGHTA and CDR2 is FQGTGA. DNA of the CDR3: TGTGCCAGCAGCTTAAACACAGGGCCCGGGGAGCTGTTTTTT. It translates to CASSLNTGPGELFF.

This sequence joins TRBV5-1 and TRBJ2-6, with TRBD1 matching over 10 bases. The V gene's germline CDR1 is SGHRS and CDR2 YFSETQ. V dropped 3 bases and J dropped 0; count of bases not matched to a gene: 3. CDR3 length: 17 residues. The CDR3 spells CASSWGQGFSGANVLTF. The CDR3 nucleotides are TGCGCCAGCAGCTGGGGACAGGGGTTCTCTGGGGCCAACGTCCTGACTTTC.

The rearrangement uses TRBV27 and TRBJ1-5; 8 positions agree with TRBD1. Trimming cost V 6 bases and J 5 bases; bases outside gene matches: 9. CDR1 is MNHEY, CDR2 SMNVEV, per germline (reference sequence). The CDR3 has 15 amino acids. The chain's CDR3 is CASRPTGGIHQPQHF. As DNA, the CDR3 is TGTGCCAGCAGACCCACAGGGGGTATTCATCAGCCCCAGCATTTT.

The chain combines TRBV15 with TRBJ2-7; possible D gene TRBD2, 7 bases. V shed 1 base and J shed 0 bases, with 16 bases lying between them. The germline CDR1 and CDR2 sequences are LNHNV and YYDKDF (reference sequence). This CDR3 contains 17 residues. CDR3 residues: CATSRGQAGALSYEQYF. The CDR3 coding sequence is TGTGCCACCAGCAGAGGACAGGCGGGAGCCCTCTCCTACGAGCAGTACTTC. The full variable domain, completed using reference TRBV15 and TRBJ2-7, is DAMVIQNPRYQVTQFGKPVTLSCSQTLNHNVMYWYQQKSSQAPKLLFHYYDKDFNNEADTPDNFQSRRPNTSFCFLDIRSPGLGDTAMYLCATSRGQAGALSYEQYFGPGTRLTVT.

This chain joins TRBV15 and TRBJ1-5; D might be TRBD1 (5 bases). CDR3 length: 15 residues. The germline V gene encodes CDR1 LNHNV and CDR2 YYDKDF (reference sequence). V was shortened by 0 bases and J by 2 bases, with 8 bases between the two germline ends. DNA of the CDR3: TGTGCCACCAGCAGAGACAGGGCGGGCAATCAGCCCCAGCATTTT. Amino acids: CATSRDRAGNQPQHF.

The chain joins TRBV11-2 to TRBJ1-4; perhaps TRBD1 as D (5 bases). Germline CDR1 is SGHAT and CDR2 is FQNNGV. CDR3 length: 17 amino acids. Trimming cost V 5 bases and J 4 bases, with 20 bases left between them. Here the CDR3 DNA reads TGTGCCAGCAGCCTTCTGGGAAGGGGAAGGGGTAATGAAAAACTGTTTTTT. It is translated as CASSLLGRGRGNEKLFF. The full variable domain, completed using reference TRBV11-2 and TRBJ1-4, is EAGVAQSPRYKIIEKRQSVAFWCNPISGHATLYWYQQILGQGPKLLIQFQNNGVVDDSQLPKDRFSAERLKGVDSTLKIQPAKLEDSAVYLCASSLLGRGRGNEKLFFGSGTQLSVL.